Below are 8 T cell receptor beta chains sequenced from a single sample in a study of identical twins. TCRdb analysed the 5' RACE reads with MiXCR anew, one entry per CDR3 protein. The profile shows about 190,000 distinct CDR3 sequences, 15% to 20% of them singletons. These data were also reused for a study on T cells expressing NK-cell markers.

The sequencing input was CD8+ T cells sorted from blood. The receptors derive from a woman between 18 and 30 years old in good health.

This clonotype was counted ten times or more. This chain uses TRBV10-3 with TRBJ2-7; D not certain. CDR1 ENHRY and CDR2 SYGVKD come from the germline V gene. The length of the CDR3 is 13 residues. V was cut by 6 bases and J by 2 bases, with 11 bases left in between. The CDR3 coding sequence is TGTGCCATCAGGCGCGAACTCGCCTACGAGCAGTACTTC. The encoded protein is CAIRRELAYEQYF.

The rearrangement uses TRBV30 and TRBJ1-1; D uncertain. CDR1 and CDR2 from the germline V gene are GTSNPN and SVGIG (reference sequence). CDR3 length: 12 amino acids. V lost 1 base, J lost 7 bases, and 10 bases lay in between. CDR3 loop: CAWSAMRDEAFF. CDR3 nucleotides: TGTGCCTGGAGTGCGATGCGGGATGAAGCTTTCTTT.

This rearrangement joins TRBV4-3 to TRBJ2-1, with D hard to call. CDR1 is LGHNA, CDR2 YSLEER, per germline. Trimming removed 0 bases from V and 3 bases from J, with 9 bases in between. This CDR3 is 15 amino acids long. The CDR3 sequence: CASSQERGIYNEQFF. Written as DNA, the CDR3 is TGCGCCAGCAGCCAAGAACGCGGAATCTACAATGAGCAGTTCTTC.

This clonotype was counted a few times. The chain recombines TRBV30 with TRBJ2-1; the match to TRBD1 covers 7 bases. This CDR3 is 13 amino acids long. The germline V gene has CDR1 GTSNPN and CDR2 SVGIG (reference sequence). V shed 6 bases, J shed 2 bases, and the junction held 4 bases outside the gene matches. The CDR3 DNA reads TGTGCCTGCCTGACAGGGACCTACAATGAGCAGTTCTTC. Protein product: CACLTGTYNEQFF.

This clonotype showed up just a few times. This chain links TRBV7-9 with TRBJ2-7; unclear D gene. The CDR3 covers 14 residues. Germline V gene data show CDR1 as SEHNR and CDR2 as FQNEAQ (reference sequence). V was clipped by 5 bases and J by 6 bases, with 17 bases between them. CDR3 protein: CASSPRTVPLEQYF. CDR3 DNA: TGTGCCAGCAGCCCGAGGACCGTACCCCTCGAGCAGTACTTC.

The J gene is TRBJ2-5, the V gene TRBV7-9; D gene uncertain. The germline V and J ends were trimmed by 3 bases and 2 bases, with 10 bases remaining between them. The CDR3 is 14 residues long. The V gene's germline CDR1 is SEHNR and CDR2 FQNEAQ (reference sequence). CDR3 protein: CASSFPDSQETQYF. The DNA for the CDR3 is TGTGCCAGCAGCTTCCCCGACTCTCAAGAGACCCAGTACTTC.

A few counts support this clonotype. This chain links TRBV7-2 with TRBJ2-1, with D unresolved. V dropped 4 bases and J dropped 10 bases, with 11 bases sitting between them. The germline CDR1 and CDR2 sequences are SGHTA and FQGNSA. This CDR3 comprises 12 residues. CDR3 nucleotides: TGTGCCAGCAGCTCCGGTCGTCTGGAGCAGTTCTTC. It encodes CASSSGRLEQFF.

This clonotype turned up a few times. This sequence joins TRBV12-3 or TRBV12-4 and TRBJ1-5, with a possible D match to TRBD1 (6 bases). The length of the CDR3 is 14 residues. Between the trimmed V and J ends, which lost 6 bases and 3 bases, there was a span of 12 bases. The CDR3 DNA reads as TGTGCCAGCAGCAATCAGGGGATCAATCAGCCCCAGCATTTT. Amino acids: CASSNQGINQPQHF.